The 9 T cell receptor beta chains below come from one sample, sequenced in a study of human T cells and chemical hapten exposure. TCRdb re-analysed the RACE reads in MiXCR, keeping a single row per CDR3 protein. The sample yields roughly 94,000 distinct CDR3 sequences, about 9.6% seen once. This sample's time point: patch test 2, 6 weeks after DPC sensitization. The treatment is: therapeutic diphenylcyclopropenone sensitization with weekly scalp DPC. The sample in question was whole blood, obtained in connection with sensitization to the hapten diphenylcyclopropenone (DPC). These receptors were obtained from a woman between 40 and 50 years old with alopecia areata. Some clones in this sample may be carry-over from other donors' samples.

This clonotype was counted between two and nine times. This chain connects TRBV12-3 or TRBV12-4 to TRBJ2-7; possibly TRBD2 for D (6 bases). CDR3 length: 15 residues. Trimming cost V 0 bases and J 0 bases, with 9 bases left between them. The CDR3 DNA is TGTGCCAGCAGTTTAGCGGGGGGAAGCTCCTACGAGCAGTACTTC. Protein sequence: CASSLAGGSSYEQYF.

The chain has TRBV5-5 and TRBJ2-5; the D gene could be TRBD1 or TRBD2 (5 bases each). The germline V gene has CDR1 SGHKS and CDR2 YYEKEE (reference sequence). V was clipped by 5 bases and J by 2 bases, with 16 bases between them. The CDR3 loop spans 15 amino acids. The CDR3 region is CASSPGTMIQETQYF. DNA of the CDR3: TGTGCCAGCAGTCCGGGGACCATGATTCAAGAGACCCAGTACTTC.

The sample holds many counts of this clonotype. The chain's CDR3 is CSVEIQDGNEQFF. CDR3 nucleotide sequence: TGCAGCGTTGAAATCCAGGACGGCAATGAGCAGTTCTTC. The chain links TRBV29-1 to TRBJ2-1; the D is unclear. The CDR3 is made up of 13 amino acids. Deletions cut 2 bases from V and 6 bases from J, with 11 bases between. CDR1 and CDR2 (germline): SQVTM, ANQGSEA.

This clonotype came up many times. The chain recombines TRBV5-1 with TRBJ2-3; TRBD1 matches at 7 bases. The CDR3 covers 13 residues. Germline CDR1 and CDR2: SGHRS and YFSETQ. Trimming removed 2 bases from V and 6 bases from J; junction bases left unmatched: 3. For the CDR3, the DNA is TGCGCCAGCAGCTTCCCACAGGGGGATACGCAGTATTTT. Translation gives CASSFPQGDTQYF.

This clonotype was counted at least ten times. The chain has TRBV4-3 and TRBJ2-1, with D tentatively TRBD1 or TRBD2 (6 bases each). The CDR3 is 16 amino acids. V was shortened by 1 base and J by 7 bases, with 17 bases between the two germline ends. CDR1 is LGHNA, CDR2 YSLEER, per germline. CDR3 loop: CASSQAPGGDMNEQFF. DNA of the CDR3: TGCGCCAGCAGCCAAGCCCCTGGAGGGGACATGAATGAGCAGTTCTTC.

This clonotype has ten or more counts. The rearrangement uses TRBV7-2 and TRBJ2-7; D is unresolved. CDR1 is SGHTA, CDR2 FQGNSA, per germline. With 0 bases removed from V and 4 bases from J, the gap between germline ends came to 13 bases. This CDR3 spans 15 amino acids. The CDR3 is CASSLATGTGYEQYF. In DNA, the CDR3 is TGTGCCAGCAGCTTAGCGACCGGTACCGGGTACGAGCAGTACTTC.

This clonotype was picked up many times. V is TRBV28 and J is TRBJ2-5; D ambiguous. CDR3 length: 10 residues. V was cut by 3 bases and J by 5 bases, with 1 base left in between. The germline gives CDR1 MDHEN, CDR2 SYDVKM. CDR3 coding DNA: TGTGCCAGCAGTTTGGAGACCCAGTACTTC. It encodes CASSLETQYF.

CDR3 loop: CASTLGQGFYEQYF. The CDR3 nucleotides are TGTGCCAGCACCTTGGGACAGGGATTCTACGAGCAGTACTTC. The chain is built from TRBV28 and TRBJ2-7, with 9 bases aligning to TRBD1. The CDR3 is 14 residues long. The ends lost 7 bases at V and 3 bases at J; junction bases unmatched: 7. Per germline, CDR1 MDHEN and CDR2 SYDVKM. Together with reference TRBV28 and TRBJ2-7, the CDR3 gives the full variable domain: DVKVTQSSRYLVKRTGEKVFLECVQDMDHENMFWYRQDPGLGLRLIYFSYDVKMKEKGDIPEGYSVSREKKERFSLILESASTNQTSMYLCASTLGQGFYEQYFGPGTRLTVT.

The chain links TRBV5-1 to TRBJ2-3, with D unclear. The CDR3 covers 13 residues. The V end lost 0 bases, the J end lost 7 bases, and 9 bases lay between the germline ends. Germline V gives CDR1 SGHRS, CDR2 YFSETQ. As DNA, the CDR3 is TGCGCCAGCAGCTTGGAAGCTACTAATACGCAGTATTTT. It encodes CASSLEATNTQYF.